These 20 T cell receptor beta chains were all obtained from the same sample, sequenced in a study of T cell repertoires in cytomegalovirus infection. Each CDR3 protein is one row after TCRdb ran MiXCR on the reads. This sample has 200,000 or so distinct CDR3 sequences, with roughly a fifth found just once. Sequenced material: PBMCs. The origin of the receptors is a human donor in good health (CMV status not recorded). Some clones in this sample may be carry-over from other donors' samples.

This chain connects TRBV25-1 to TRBJ2-1; 7 bases match TRBD2. Germline V CDR1 and CDR2: MGHDK, SYGVNS. There are 16 residues in the CDR3. After removal of 6 bases from V and 0 bases from J, the junction contained 8 bases not matched to a gene. The CDR3 here is CASSATTSPSYNEQFF. In DNA, the CDR3 is TGTGCCAGCAGCGCGACGACTAGCCCCTCCTACAATGAGCAGTTCTTC.

The chain is built from TRBV7-2 and TRBJ2-3, with D perhaps being TRBD1 or TRBD2 (6 bases each). The V and J ends lost 5 bases and 1 base respectively, with 13 bases between them. The CDR3 consists of 15 residues. The germline V gene encodes CDR1 SGHTA and CDR2 FQGNSA. CDR3 loop: CASSPRGHRTDTQYF. The CDR3 DNA sequence: TGTGCCAGCAGCCCCCGGGGGCACCGCACAGATACGCAGTATTTT.

This clonotype was seen a handful of times. CDR3 sequence: CASSQDWNTGELFF. Written as DNA, the CDR3 is TGTGCCAGCAGCCAAGATTGGAACACCGGGGAGCTGTTTTTT. The genes are TRBV4-2 and TRBJ2-2, with no clear D. Between the trimmed V and J ends, which lost 0 bases and 1 base, there was a span of 3 bases. The CDR3 runs to 14 residues. CDR1 is LGHNA, CDR2 YNFKEQ, per germline.

The chain is built from TRBV6-2 or TRBV6-3 and TRBJ2-3; D remains ambiguous. Trimming removed 6 bases at V and 0 bases at J, with 13 bases between. The CDR3 is 15 amino acids. CDR1 MNHEY and CDR2 SVGEGT come from the germline V gene. Written as DNA, the CDR3 is TGTGCCAGCAGCTATTACGAGGACAGCACAGATACGCAGTATTTT. Its protein is CASSYYEDSTDTQYF.

Only a few counts were recorded for this clonotype. The V call is TRBV28, the J call TRBJ2-5, with 10 bases aligning to TRBD2. V trimming: 5 bases; J trimming: 6 bases; junction bases outside the gene matches: 12. The CDR3 is 16 amino acids. The germline V gene encodes CDR1 MDHEN and CDR2 SYDVKM. CDR3 residues: CASSPRGAGGPKTQYF. CDR3 in DNA: TGTGCCAGCAGTCCCCGAGGAGCGGGAGGGCCTAAGACCCAGTACTTC.

This clonotype was seen ten or more times. The gene calls are TRBV7-9 and TRBJ2-7; TRBD2 agrees at 7 bases. Germline lookup yields CDR1 SEHNR and CDR2 FQNEAQ (reference sequence). The CDR3 extends over 15 amino acids. V shed 6 bases, J shed 5 bases, and the junction held 13 bases outside the gene matches. CDR3 residues: CASSARGGSMDEQYF. The CDR3 DNA follows: TGTGCCAGCAGTGCGAGGGGCGGGAGTATGGACGAGCAGTACTTC.

This clonotype showed up just a few times. This chain joins TRBV5-4 and TRBJ2-1; 7 nucleotides line up with TRBD2. J gave up 7 bases and V 4 bases, and 11 bases lay outside the gene matches. This CDR3 comprises 15 residues. Germline V CDR1 and CDR2: SGHNT, YYREEE (reference sequence). CDR3 loop: CASSAPSGPANEQFF. CDR3 bases: TGTGCCAGCAGCGCCCCTAGCGGCCCAGCGAATGAGCAGTTCTTC.

This clonotype was seen repeatedly, ten times or more. The chain couples TRBV11-2 to TRBJ2-7, with D maybe TRBD2 (6 bases). Germline assignment: CDR1 SGHAT and CDR2 FQNNGV. The CDR3 contains 15 residues. Deletions cut 1 base from V and 0 bases from J, with 10 bases between. CDR3: CASSLGVGGSYEQYF. The CDR3, as DNA: TGTGCCAGCAGCTTAGGGGTCGGGGGCTCCTACGAGCAGTACTTC. Full variable domain (missing parts from reference TRBV11-2 and TRBJ2-7): EAGVAQSPRYKIIEKRQSVAFWCNPISGHATLYWYQQILGQGPKLLIQFQNNGVVDDSQLPKDRFSAERLKGVDSTLKIQPAKLEDSAVYLCASSLGVGGSYEQYFGPGTRLTVT.

This clonotype was picked up many times. The junction departs from germline at one end; a sequencing error may be responsible. The genes are TRBV7-2 and TRBJ2-7; 7 positions match TRBD1. This CDR3 is 13 amino acids long. Germline lookup yields CDR1 SGHTA and CDR2 FQGNSA. The CDR3 reads CASSFGQAYEQYF. CDR3 nucleotide sequence: TGCGCCAGCAGCTTTGGACAGGCCTACGAGCAGTACTTC.

The chain links TRBV6-4 to TRBJ1-5; D not certain. The V gene lost 3 bases and the J gene lost 0 bases, with 9 bases spanning the gap. Looked up from germline, CDR1 is MRHNA and CDR2 is SNTAGT. The CDR3 sequence is 15 residues long. The DNA of the CDR3 is TGTGCCAGCAGTGAGTTCGGTCATAGCAATCAGCCCCAGCATTTT. It codes for CASSEFGHSNQPQHF.

The V gene is TRBV3-1, the J gene TRBJ2-1; D may be TRBD2 (5 bases). V lost 4 bases to trimming and J lost 2 bases, with 12 bases between them. Per germline, CDR1 LGHDT and CDR2 YNNKEL (reference sequence). The length of the CDR3 is 15 residues. CDR3 DNA: TGTGCCAGCAGCCTTTTTCTCGGGACCTACAATGAGCAGTTCTTC. This codes for CASSLFLGTYNEQFF.

This clonotype was picked up many times. This chain links TRBV11-2 with TRBJ2-5, with TRBD1 matching over 10 bases. Germline V lookup: CDR1 SGHAT, CDR2 FQNNGV. This CDR3 comprises 15 residues. V trimming: 6 bases; J trimming: 3 bases; junction bases outside the gene matches: 7. The CDR3 DNA reads as TGTGCCAGCAGACGCCCCGGGACAGGGGAAGAGACCCAGTACTTC. Its protein is CASRRPGTGEETQYF. The variable domain in full, completed from reference TRBV11-2 and TRBJ2-5, reads EAGVAQSPRYKIIEKRQSVAFWCNPISGHATLYWYQQILGQGPKLLIQFQNNGVVDDSQLPKDRFSAERLKGVDSTLKIQPAKLEDSAVYLCASRRPGTGEETQYFGPGTRLLVL.

This clonotype showed up just a few times. This chain connects TRBV5-5 to TRBJ1-5; D unresolved. V lost 4 bases and J lost 0, with 14 bases in between. From germline, CDR1 is SGHKS and CDR2 YYEKEE (reference sequence). The CDR3 covers 16 residues. CDR3 sequence: CASSVGSRNSNQPQHF. Here the CDR3 DNA reads TGTGCCAGCAGCGTCGGGAGCCGAAATAGCAATCAGCCCCAGCATTTT. The whole variable domain, remainder taken from reference TRBV5-5 and TRBJ1-5, is DAGVTQSPTHLIKTRGQQVTLRCSPISGHKSVSWYQQVLGQGPQFIFQYYEKEERGRGNFPDRFSARQFPNYSSELNVNALLLGDSALYLCASSVGSRNSNQPQHFGDGTRLSIL.

V usage is TRBV15 and J usage is TRBJ2-7, with TRBD2 identical over 9 bases. Germline trimming cut 5 bases from V and 4 bases from J; bases unmatched to any gene: 6. The CDR3 spans 14 residues. Germline values: CDR1 LNHNV, CDR2 YYDKDF (reference sequence). The CDR3 DNA is TGTGCCACCAGCCATAGCGGGAGTTTGTACGAGCAGTACTTC. Translation: CATSHSGSLYEQYF. Drawing the rest from reference TRBV15 and TRBJ2-7, the complete variable domain is DAMVIQNPRYQVTQFGKPVTLSCSQTLNHNVMYWYQQKSSQAPKLLFHYYDKDFNNEADTPDNFQSRRPNTSFCFLDIRSPGLGDTAMYLCATSHSGSLYEQYFGPGTRLTVT.

This clonotype was seen repeatedly, ten times or more. V and J are TRBV19 and TRBJ2-3; TRBD1 might be the D (5 bases). Trimming shortened V by 6 bases and J by 1 base, and 11 bases separated the two germline ends. The CDR3 consists of 14 residues. In germline, CDR1 is LNHDA, CDR2 SQIVND (reference sequence). CDR3 nucleotides: TGTGCCAGTAGGACCGGACAAGGCACAGATACGCAGTATTTT. Protein: CASRTGQGTDTQYF.

The gene calls are TRBV28 and TRBJ2-1; 8 bases agree with TRBD2. V shed 6 bases and J 2 bases; nucleotides not matched to a gene: 9. In germline, CDR1 is MDHEN, CDR2 SYDVKM. The CDR3 consists of 16 residues. CDR3 sequence reads: CASSSLAGVTYNEQFF. The DNA of the CDR3 is TGTGCCAGCAGCTCTCTAGCGGGCGTGACCTACAATGAGCAGTTCTTC.

This clonotype occurred a few times. V and J are TRBV6-2 or TRBV6-3 and TRBJ2-3; tentatively, D is TRBD2 (6 bases). In germline, CDR1 is MNHEY, CDR2 SVGEGT. V shed 4 bases and J shed 4 bases, with 24 bases lying between them. CDR3 length: 18 amino acids. The CDR3 DNA reads TGTGCCAGCAGTTTTTCTACGACGGGAGCTCTTCCGGCAGATACGCAGTATTTT. This encodes CASSFSTTGALPADTQYF.

V usage is TRBV6-1 and J usage is TRBJ2-7; a weak D match, TRBD2 (6 bases). Germline V gene sequence: CDR1 MNHNS, CDR2 SASEGT. With 11 bases removed from V and 5 bases from J, the gap between germline ends came to 19 bases. There are 13 residues in the CDR3. Written as DNA, the CDR3 is TGTGCCCTGCAGGAGGGCCCCGAGAACGAGCAGTACTTC. Amino acid sequence: CALQEGPENEQYF.

This clonotype was seen repeatedly, ten times or more. The CDR3: CASSRGQGGETQYF. The CDR3 region has the DNA TGTGCCAGCAGTAGAGGACAGGGAGGAGAGACCCAGTACTTC. This chain joins TRBV25-1 and TRBJ2-5; 8 nucleotides match TRBD1. Germline CDR1 is MGHDK and CDR2 is SYGVNS. V lost 5 bases, J lost 4 bases, and 6 bases stayed unmatched. CDR3 length: 14 amino acids.

This chain connects TRBV19 to TRBJ2-2; D unresolved. V lost 10 bases and J lost 6, with 18 bases in between. Germline CDR1 LNHDA, CDR2 SQIVND (reference sequence). This CDR3 has 14 amino acids. The CDR3, as DNA: TGTGCCATCCCGAAGAGCACCACTCCCGGGGAGCTGTTTTTT. Its protein product is CAIPKSTTPGELFF.